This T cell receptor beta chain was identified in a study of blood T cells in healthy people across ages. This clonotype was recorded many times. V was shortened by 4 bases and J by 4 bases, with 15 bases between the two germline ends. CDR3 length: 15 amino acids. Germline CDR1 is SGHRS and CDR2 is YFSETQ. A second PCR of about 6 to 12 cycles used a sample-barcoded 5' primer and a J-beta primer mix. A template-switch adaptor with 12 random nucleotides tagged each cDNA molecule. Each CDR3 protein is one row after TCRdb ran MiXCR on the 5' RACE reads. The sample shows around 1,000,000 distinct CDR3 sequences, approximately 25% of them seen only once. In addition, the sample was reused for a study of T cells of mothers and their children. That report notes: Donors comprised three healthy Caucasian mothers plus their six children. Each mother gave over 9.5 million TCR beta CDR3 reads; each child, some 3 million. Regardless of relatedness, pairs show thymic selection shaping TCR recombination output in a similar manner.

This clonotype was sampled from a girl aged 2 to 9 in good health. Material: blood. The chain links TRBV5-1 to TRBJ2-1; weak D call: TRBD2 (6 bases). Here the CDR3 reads CASSPAGGTYNEQFF. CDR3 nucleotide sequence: TGCGCCAGCAGCCCTGCCGGGGGAACGTACAATGAGCAGTTCTTC.